These 4 T cell receptor beta chains share one sample of origin, sequenced in a study of shared clonotypes between healthy human individuals. The protocol was immunoSEQ multiplex PCR, while the TCRdb copy is restricted to in-frame clones and leaves out a portion. The data show over 850,000 clones, with around 78% seen just once and 0.61% held by the top ten. The sequenced sample was memory CD4+ T cells from PBMCs. Subset noted: CD45RA-negative fraction. All receptors come from a man younger than 30 in good health. Some clones in this sample may be carry-over from other donors' samples.

As concerns this clone: A far larger clone is a single base away, which makes a read error likely. This specimen includes other DNA sequences encoding the same CDR3. The V gene is TRBV5-4, the J gene TRBJ1-2; no clear D. Germline loops: CDR1 SGHNT, CDR2 YYREEE (reference sequence). This CDR3 is 12 amino acids long. The V gene lost 0 bases and the J gene lost 4 bases, with 4 bases spanning the gap. The CDR3 here is CASSLDSYGYTF. In DNA form, the CDR3 reads TGTGCCAGCAGCTTGGACAGCTATGGCTACACCTTC.

The chain links TRBV11-3 to TRBJ2-1, with 13 bases identical to TRBD2. V gave up 5 bases and J gave up 7 bases; unmatched junction bases: 5. The CDR3 totals 15 residues. Germline CDR1 reads SGHNT; CDR2 reads YENEEA. The CDR3 DNA is TGTGCCAGCAGCGCCACTAGCGGGAGGGGGAATGAGCAGTTCTTC. Its protein product is CASSATSGRGNEQFF.

The chain recombines TRBV7-9 with TRBJ2-3; TRBD2 aligns across 8 bases. Germline trimming cut 2 bases from V and 2 bases from J; bases unmatched to any gene: 6. The CDR3 runs to 16 residues. Germline CDR1 SEHNR, CDR2 FQNEAQ (reference sequence). This CDR3 is CASSLSLAAFTDTQYF. The CDR3 bases are TGTGCCAGCAGCTTATCACTAGCGGCCTTCACAGATACGCAGTATTTT.

This chain joins TRBV2 and TRBJ1-5; no clear D gene. Germline V lookup: CDR1 SNHLY, CDR2 FYNNEI. The V end lost 3 bases, the J end lost 4 bases, and 13 bases lay between the germline ends. CDR3 length: 15 residues. In DNA, the CDR3 is TGTGCCAGCAGTGACAGCCAGGTTAGGAATCAGCCCCAGCATTTT. Translating it yields CASSDSQVRNQPQHF.